These 11 T cell receptor beta chains share one sample of origin, sequenced in a study of low-dose radiotherapy and immunotherapy resistance in tumors. Primers targeting TRAV and TRBV primed first-strand cDNA, covering alpha and beta chains. It was with a constant-region primer and a V-primer adapter that TCRs were amplified over about 19 PCR cycles. A single record per CDR3 protein comes from TCRdb applying MiXCR to the reads. The profile shows around 58,000 distinct CDR3 sequences, approximately 22% of them singletons. The time point here: after trial treatment. The treatment denotes: LDRT plus nivolumab, ipilimumab, low-dose cyclophosphamide and aspirin (RACIN trial). This material consisted of PBMCs, taken after low-dose radiotherapy plus immunotherapy. The source is a male donor with prostate cancer.

Details on this clonotype: It is likely a read error: a sequence one base away is far more abundant. The chain employs TRBV28 and TRBJ2-1; 10 bases are a match to TRBD1. The CDR3 is 14 amino acids. Per the germline V gene, CDR1 is MDHEN and CDR2 is SYDVKM. Trimming at V came to 6 bases and at J to 10 bases, leaving 9 bases not matched to a gene. This CDR3 reads CASRTGTGVYEQFF. For the CDR3, the DNA is TGTGCCAGCAGGACCGGGACAGGGGTCTACGAGCAGTTCTTC.

This clonotype occurred many times. CDR3 protein: CASSQSEGRGREQYF. The CDR3, as DNA: TGCGCCAGCAGCCAATCCGAAGGCAGGGGGCGCGAGCAGTACTTC. V and J are TRBV4-1 and TRBJ2-7; 8 bases fit TRBD1. Germline-derived CDR1 and CDR2 are MGHRA and YSYEKL. CDR3 size: 15 residues. The junction had 9 bases not matched to a gene; V was cut back by 2 bases and J by 6 bases.

Regarding this clonotype: Given a far larger clone just one base away, this is likely a sequencing read error. J is TRBJ2-1 and V is TRBV6-5; possibly TRBD1 or TRBD2 for D (5 bases each). The germline V and J ends were trimmed by 6 bases and 10 bases, with 25 bases remaining between them. CDR1 is MNHEY and CDR2 is SVGAGI in the germline V gene. The CDR3 contains 16 residues. CDR3 coding DNA: TGTGCCAGCAGCCCGCCTTCCGGGACGGGTGCCTACGAGCAGTTCTTC. It encodes CASSPPSGTGAYEQFF.

This clonotype has a count of ten or more. This chain's CDR3 is CASSGGGLAGAGELFF. The CDR3 DNA is TGTGCCAGCAGTGGTGGGGGACTAGCGGGAGCCGGGGAGCTGTTTTTT. The chain joins TRBV5-4 to TRBJ2-2; 14 nucleotides agree with TRBD2. The CDR3 has 16 amino acids. CDR1 is SGHNT, CDR2 YYREEE, per germline (reference sequence). The ends lost 5 bases at V and 6 bases at J; junction bases unmatched: 6. Drawing the rest from reference TRBV5-4 and TRBJ2-2, the complete variable domain is ETGVTQSPTHLIKTRGQQVTLRCSSQSGHNTVSWYQQALGQGPQFIFQYYREEENGRGNFPPRFSGLQFPNYSSELNVNALELDDSALYLCASSGGGLAGAGELFFGEGSRLTVL.

This clonotype was seen at least ten times. The rearrangement joins TRBV30 to TRBJ1-1, with TRBD1 as a possible D gene (6 bases). Germline CDR1 reads GTSNPN; CDR2 reads SVGIG (reference sequence). The CDR3 has 13 amino acids. The V end lost 3 bases, the J end lost 1 base, and 9 bases lay between the germline ends. The CDR3 sequence: CAWRRTENTEAFF. The CDR3 region has the DNA TGTGCCTGGAGACGGACAGAGAACACTGAAGCTTTCTTT.

Turning to this clonotype: A far more abundant clone sits one base away, making this likely a read error. The CDR3 DNA sequence: TGTGCCAGCAGCTTGGACAGCACCTATAATTCATCCCTCCACTTT. Its protein is CASSLDSTYNSSLHF. This chain connects TRBV7-9 to TRBJ1-6, with TRBD1 as a possible D gene (6 bases). The length of the CDR3 is 15 residues. Germline V gene data show CDR1 as SEHNR and CDR2 as FQNEAQ (reference sequence).

This clonotype was counted many times. The genes are TRBV12-3 or TRBV12-4 and TRBJ2-7; no definite D call. The CDR3 is 14 residues long. The V gene lost 7 bases and the J gene lost 4 bases, with 17 bases spanning the gap. The DNA of the CDR3 is TGTGCCAGCAAATTCGGCGGAGTCCCTTACGAGCAGTACTTC. Its protein product is CASKFGGVPYEQYF.

This clonotype appeared many times. This sequence joins TRBV5-1 and TRBJ2-3, with D possibly called TRBD1 or TRBD2 (5 bases each). From germline, CDR1 is SGHRS and CDR2 YFSETQ. V shed 5 bases and J shed 1 base, with 17 bases lying between them. CDR3 length: 16 amino acids. Here the CDR3 reads CASSQQPGPGTDTQYF. The CDR3 DNA reads TGCGCCAGCAGTCAGCAGCCGGGACCAGGCACAGATACGCAGTATTTT.

This clonotype was detected ten times or more. The V call is TRBV20-1, the J call TRBJ1-4; D is ambiguous. Germline V CDR1 and CDR2: DFQATT, SNEGSKA (reference sequence). CDR3 size: 11 residues. The V and J ends lost 6 bases and 8 bases respectively, with 10 bases between them. The DNA of the CDR3 is TGCAGTGCCCCCCGGAGGGAAAAACTGTTTTTT. Its protein is CSAPRREKLFF.

The chain joins TRBV2 to TRBJ2-1; D gene ambiguous. The CDR3 runs 15 residues. V lost 6 bases and J 0 bases, leaving 12 bases between the germline ends. Germline CDR1 reads SNHLY; CDR2 reads FYNNEI. CDR3 DNA: TGTGCCAGCAGCCTCAGACACCTCTCCTACAATGAGCAGTTCTTC. The encoded protein is CASSLRHLSYNEQFF.

This clonotype was counted ten times or more. The V and J genes are TRBV30 and TRBJ2-3; D not resolved. V lost 7 bases, J lost 1 base, and 9 bases lay in between. Germline lookup yields CDR1 GTSNPN and CDR2 SVGIG (reference sequence). The CDR3 has 12 amino acids. The CDR3: CAFVPGTDTQYF. Here the CDR3 DNA reads TGTGCCTTTGTGCCCGGCACAGATACGCAGTATTTT.